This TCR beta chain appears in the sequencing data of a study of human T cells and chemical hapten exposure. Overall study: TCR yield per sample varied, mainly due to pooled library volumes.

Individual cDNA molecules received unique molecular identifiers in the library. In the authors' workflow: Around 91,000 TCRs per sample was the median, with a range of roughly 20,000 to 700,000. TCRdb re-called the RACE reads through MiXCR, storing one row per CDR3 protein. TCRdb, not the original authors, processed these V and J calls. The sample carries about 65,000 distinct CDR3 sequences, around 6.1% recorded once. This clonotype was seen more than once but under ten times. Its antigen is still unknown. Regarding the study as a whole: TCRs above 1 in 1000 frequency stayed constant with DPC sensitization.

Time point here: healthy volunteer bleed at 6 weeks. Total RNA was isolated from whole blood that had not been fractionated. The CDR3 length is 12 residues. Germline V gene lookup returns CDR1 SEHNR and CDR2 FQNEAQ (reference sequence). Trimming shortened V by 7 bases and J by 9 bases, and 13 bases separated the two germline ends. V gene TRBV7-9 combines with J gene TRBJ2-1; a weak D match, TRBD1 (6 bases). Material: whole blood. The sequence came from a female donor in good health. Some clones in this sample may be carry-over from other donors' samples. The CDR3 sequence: CASTETGPEQFF. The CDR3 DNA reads TGTGCCAGCACTGAGACAGGACCTGAGCAGTTCTTC.